The 9 T cell receptor beta chains given below trace back to one sample, sequenced in a study of T cell repertoires in ileal Crohn's disease. The table came from immunoSEQ multiplex PCR; TCRdb's copy has only in-frame clones and leaves some out. The top ten hold roughly 6.9% of the sample, which has over 8,500 clones, approximately 85% seen once. Time point denoted: neoterminal ileum biopsy at postoperative endoscopy, about 6 months after surgery. The sequencing input was ileal tissue. The receptor set was obtained from an adult with Crohn's disease.

This clone was detected a few times. The genes are TRBV13 and TRBJ2-7; no clear D. This CDR3 has 12 amino acids. The V and J ends lost 1 base and 5 bases respectively, with 6 bases between them. Germline V gene sequence: CDR1 PRHDT, CDR2 FYEKMQ (reference sequence). CDR3 sequence: CASSLALDEQYF. The CDR3 bases are TGTGCCAGCAGCTTAGCTCTCGACGAGCAGTACTTC.

The gene calls are TRBV30 and TRBJ2-4, with 12 bases aligning to TRBD2. The CDR3 is 14 residues long. Germline-derived CDR1 and CDR2 are GTSNPN and SVGIG (reference sequence). Unmatched junction bases numbered 9, after V lost 0 bases and J lost 15 bases. The CDR3 sequence: CAWSVGLAGGFMYF. CDR3 sequence (DNA): TGTGCCTGGAGTGTAGGGCTAGCGGGGGGGTTCATGTACTTC.

This clone was seen just once. This chain uses TRBV6-6 with TRBJ1-5; TRBD1 matches 9 bases. The germline gives CDR1 MNHNY, CDR2 SVGAGI (reference sequence). This CDR3 is built from 15 residues. With V trimmed by 5 bases and J by 4 bases, 6 bases remained unmatched. The CDR3 reads CASSTGDRENQPQHF. As DNA, the CDR3 is TGTGCCAGCAGTACTGGGGACAGGGAGAATCAGCCCCAGCATTTT.

This chain links TRBV5-1 with TRBJ1-4; TRBD1 matches at 8 bases. V dropped 5 bases and J dropped 2; count of bases not matched to a gene: 5. Germline assignment: CDR1 SGHRS and CDR2 YFSETQ. The CDR3 consists of 15 residues. The CDR3 reads CASRMTGVTNEKLFF. The DNA for the CDR3 is TGCGCCAGCAGGATGACAGGGGTGACTAATGAAAAACTGTTTTTT.

This chain links TRBV4-2 with TRBJ2-2; maybe TRBD2 (5 bases). Germline V gene data show CDR1 as LGHNA and CDR2 as YNFKEQ. V lost 3 bases and J 5 bases, leaving 10 bases between the germline ends. The CDR3 covers 14 residues. CDR3 sequence (DNA): TGTGCCAGCAGCCAGGGAACTAGGACCGGGGAGCTGTTTTTT. Translation gives CASSQGTRTGELFF.

The chain uses TRBV6-1 and TRBJ1-5; D perhaps matches TRBD1 (6 bases). The CDR3 loop spans 15 amino acids. Germline V lookup: CDR1 MNHNS, CDR2 SASEGT. V was cut by 6 bases and J by 1 base, with 13 bases left in between. The CDR3 DNA is TGTGCCAGCAGCCCCGGGACAAACAGCAATCAGCCCCAGCATTTT. This encodes CASSPGTNSNQPQHF.

This clone was counted between two and nine times. The chain couples TRBV5-8 to TRBJ1-5, with TRBD1 identical over 9 bases. Germline V gene lookup returns CDR1 SGHTS and CDR2 YDEGEE. The CDR3 totals 15 residues. V lost 0 bases, J lost 7 bases, and 5 bases stayed unmatched. The CDR3 region is CASSLVGQGRQPQHF. The DNA of the CDR3 is TGTGCCAGCAGCTTGGTCGGACAGGGGAGACAGCCCCAGCATTTT.

The chain has TRBV11-2 and TRBJ1-1; 10 bases line up with TRBD1. The CDR3 sequence is 19 residues long. V lost 1 base, J lost 3 bases, and 14 bases stayed unmatched. From germline, CDR1 is SGHAT and CDR2 FQNNGV. CDR3 loop: CASSLGADRGRFWDTEAFF. The CDR3 DNA is TGTGCCAGCAGCTTAGGGGCAGACAGGGGGCGGTTTTGGGACACTGAAGCTTTCTTT. Variable domain in full (rest from reference TRBV11-2 and TRBJ1-1): EAGVAQSPRYKIIEKRQSVAFWCNPISGHATLYWYQQILGQGPKLLIQFQNNGVVDDSQLPKDRFSAERLKGVDSTLKIQPAKLEDSAVYLCASSLGADRGRFWDTEAFFGQGTRLTVV.

This rearrangement joins TRBV6-1 to TRBJ1-2, with 7 bases aligning to TRBD1. The J segment lost 4 bases and the V segment lost 4 bases, leaving 12 bases of the junction unmatched. Germline CDR1 and CDR2: MNHNS and SASEGT. CDR3 length: 16 amino acids. Here the CDR3 DNA reads TGTGCCAGCAGTGGACCGAGACAGGGAATGGTCTATGGCTACACCTTC. Its protein is CASSGPRQGMVYGYTF.